The 24 T cell receptor beta chains below were found in one sample sequenced in a study of T cell responses to AZD1222 COVID-19 vaccine. Assay used: immunoSEQ multiplex PCR; TCRdb lists only in-frame clones, some missing. In the table there are over 130,000 clones, roughly 92% of which are singletons. Sequencing used peripheral blood, obtained 28 days after the second AZD1222 dose. These receptors were taken from an adult who received the AZD1222 COVID-19 vaccine.

The chain uses TRBV2 and TRBJ2-7; 12 bases are a match to TRBD2. Germline CDR1 is SNHLY and CDR2 is FYNNEI. This CDR3 comprises 15 residues. V was clipped by 6 bases and J by 8 bases; unmatched bases: 11. The DNA of the CDR3 is TGTGCCAGCAGGGAGGGGACTAGCGGGTACTCCCAGCAGTACTTC. This codes for CASREGTSGYSQQYF.

The V call is TRBV29-1, the J call TRBJ1-2; D possibly corresponds to TRBD1 (5 bases). The V end was cut by 4 bases, the J end by 0 bases, with 9 bases between. This CDR3 spans 13 amino acids. Germline assignment: CDR1 SQVTM and CDR2 ANQGSEA. The CDR3 sequence: CSVVGTANYGYTF. CDR3 DNA sequence: TGCAGCGTTGTGGGGACCGCTAACTATGGCTACACCTTC.

The chain has TRBV23-1 and TRBJ1-1; 7 bases are a match to TRBD1. TRBV23-1 is noted as an ORF with a role that remains uncertain. Trimming cost V 9 bases and J 6 bases; bases outside gene matches: 16. The CDR3 totals 15 residues. CDR3 bases: TGCGCCAGACCCCCGACAGGGAACGGGTGTGCTGAAGCTTTCTTT. This codes for CARPPTGNGCAEAFF.

CDR3 protein: CASSKRQGADSPLHF. CDR3 bases: TGTGCCAGCTCAAAACGACAGGGGGCTGATTCACCCCTCCACTTT. The J gene is TRBJ1-6, the V gene TRBV18; 10 bases are shared with TRBD1. V lost 5 bases to trimming and J lost 8 bases; unmatched junction nucleotides: 6. There are 15 residues in the CDR3. The V gene's germline CDR1 is KGHSH and CDR2 LQKENI. The variable domain in full, with the rest retrieved from reference TRBV18 and TRBJ1-6, is NAGVMQNPRHLVRRRGQEARLRCSPMKGHSHVYWYRQLPEEGLKFMVYLQKENIIDESGMPKERFSAEFPKEGPSILRIQQVVRGDSAAYFCASSKRQGADSPLHFGNGTRLTVT.

The chain carries TRBV30 and TRBJ1-2; 7 positions match TRBD1. CDR1 is GTSNPN and CDR2 is SVGIG in the germline V gene (reference sequence). Unmatched junction bases numbered 2, after V lost 2 bases and J lost 5 bases. The CDR3 sequence is 12 residues long. The DNA for the CDR3 is TGTGCCTGGAGTTCACAGGGGTATGGCTACACCTTC. This translates into CAWSSQGYGYTF.

The V gene is TRBV28, the J gene TRBJ2-7, with D possibly TRBD2 on 6 matching bases. CDR3 length equals 17 residues. Germline V lookup: CDR1 MDHEN, CDR2 SYDVKM. The germline V and J ends were trimmed by 2 bases and 0 bases, with 17 bases remaining between them. The CDR3 sequence is CASSLVKEGRSSYEQYF. Here the CDR3 DNA reads TGTGCCAGCAGTTTAGTCAAGGAGGGCAGGAGCTCCTACGAGCAGTACTTC.

Written as DNA, the CDR3 is TGTGCCAGCAGTTTACGCAGGAACAACCAAGAGACCCAGTACTTC. Translation gives CASSLRRNNQETQYF. The chain combines TRBV28 with TRBJ2-5, with unresolved D. V was shortened by 2 bases and J by 0 bases, with 10 bases between the two germline ends. The germline gives CDR1 MDHEN, CDR2 SYDVKM. The CDR3 has 15 amino acids.

The chain combines TRBV6-5 with TRBJ1-3; TRBD1 might be the D (6 bases). The CDR3 contains 14 residues. Germline V gene data show CDR1 as MNHEY and CDR2 as SVGAGI. The V end was cut by 5 bases, the J end by 0 bases, with 8 bases between. CDR3: CASSRTVSGNTIYF. CDR3 nucleotides: TGTGCCAGCAGTCGGACAGTCTCTGGAAACACCATATATTTT.

This clone was detected only once. The rearrangement uses TRBV9 and TRBJ1-2; perhaps TRBD1 as D (5 bases). CDR3 length equals 14 residues. The germline gives CDR1 SGDLS, CDR2 YYNGEE. Trimming shortened V by 3 bases and J by 7 bases, and 16 bases separated the two germline ends. CDR3 DNA: TGTGCCAGCAGCGACGGGGGGGACCGAGGTGGCTACACCTTC. Protein sequence: CASSDGGDRGGYTF.

This clone was seen a single time. The rearrangement joins TRBV4-3 to TRBJ1-5; D is undetermined. Trimming left V 1 base short and J 8 bases short, with 9 bases between. The V gene's germline CDR1 is LGHNA and CDR2 YSLEER. There are 13 residues in the CDR3. The CDR3 nucleotides are TGCGCCAGCAGCCAAGCACTGGGTGAGCCCCAGCATTTT. Its protein product is CASSQALGEPQHF.

This clone has a single count. The V gene is TRBV30, the J gene TRBJ1-1; D is perhaps TRBD1 (5 bases). Germline-derived CDR1 and CDR2 are GTSNPN and SVGIG (reference sequence). The CDR3 consists of 12 residues. Trimming left V 4 bases short and J 5 bases short, with 11 bases between. The chain's CDR3 is CAWKGEKTEAFF. CDR3 nucleotide sequence: TGTGCCTGGAAAGGGGAAAAGACTGAAGCTTTCTTT.

This chain uses TRBV25-1 with TRBJ2-3, with TRBD1 matching over 7 bases. The V gene's germline CDR1 is MGHDK and CDR2 SYGVNS. V shed 9 bases, J shed 0 bases, and the junction held 6 bases outside the gene matches. The CDR3 covers 14 residues. The CDR3 DNA reads as TGTGCCAGTCAAACAGGGGTTAGCACAGATACGCAGTATTTT. Translation gives CASQTGVSTDTQYF.

V is TRBV6-5 and J is TRBJ1-3, with 7 nucleotides matching TRBD1. The CDR3 loop spans 16 amino acids. V was clipped by 2 bases and J by 2 bases; unmatched bases: 6. CDR1 and CDR2 (germline): MNHEY, SVGAGI. This CDR3 reads CASSYGQGVAGNTIYF. In DNA, the CDR3 is TGTGCCAGCAGTTACGGCCAGGGGGTTGCTGGAAACACCATATATTTT.

The chain joins TRBV4-2 to TRBJ1-4, with 7 bases that match TRBD1. Germline CDR1 and CDR2: LGHNA and YNFKEQ. V was pared by 1 base and J by 4 bases, with 3 bases of the junction left unmatched. The CDR3 consists of 15 residues. CDR3 in DNA: TGTGCCAGCAGCCAAGCGGCAGGGGGTAATGAAAAACTGTTTTTT. Protein: CASSQAAGGNEKLFF.

The chain recombines TRBV15 with TRBJ1-2; 8 nucleotides line up with TRBD1. Germline V gene lookup returns CDR1 LNHNV and CDR2 YYDKDF (reference sequence). The junction had 7 bases not matched to a gene; V was cut back by 0 bases and J by 7 bases. The CDR3 is 15 amino acids. The CDR3 here is CATSRDLDRDSGYTF. The CDR3 DNA reads as TGTGCCACCAGCAGAGACTTGGACAGGGATAGTGGCTACACCTTC.

This sequence joins TRBV11-3 and TRBJ2-1; 10 nucleotides line up with TRBD2. The germline gives CDR1 SGHNT, CDR2 YENEEA. The CDR3 covers 16 residues. The ends lost 5 bases at V and 3 bases at J; junction bases unmatched: 7. Written as DNA, the CDR3 is TGTGCCAGCAGCCGGTCTAGCGGGAGCTTCTACAATGAGCAGTTCTTC. Amino acids: CASSRSSGSFYNEQFF.

Only one count was recorded for this clone. The chain recombines TRBV28 with TRBJ1-3; 7 nucleotides line up with TRBD1. CDR1 and CDR2 (germline): MDHEN, SYDVKM. Trimming took 7 bases from V and 4 from J; bases not matched to a gene: 10. This CDR3 contains 15 residues. Here the CDR3 reads CASKKTGASGNTIYF. The CDR3 nucleotides read TGTGCCAGCAAGAAAACAGGGGCATCCGGAAACACCATATATTTT. The whole variable domain, filled in from reference TRBV28 and TRBJ1-3, reads DVKVTQSSRYLVKRTGEKVFLECVQDMDHENMFWYRQDPGLGLRLIYFSYDVKMKEKGDIPEGYSVSREKKERFSLILESASTNQTSMYLCASKKTGASGNTIYFGEGSWLTVV.

Points on this clone: The junction and the germline gene differ at one end; a read error may be behind it. The J gene is TRBJ1-1, the V gene TRBV19; D is unresolved. Per germline, CDR1 LNHDA and CDR2 SQIVND (reference sequence). The CDR3 runs 16 residues. CDR3 region: CASSRGDGPLNAEAFF. The CDR3, as DNA: TGTGCCAGTAGTAGGGGAGACGGACCATTGAACGCTGAAGCTTTCTTT.

The rearrangement links TRBV24-1 to TRBJ2-7, with D unresolved. The CDR3 extends over 13 amino acids. Germline assignment: CDR1 KGHDR and CDR2 SFDVKD. Trimming cost V 3 bases and J 2 bases, with 7 bases left between them. This CDR3 is CATSDQATYEQYF. The CDR3 DNA reads as TGTGCCACCAGTGATCAGGCCACCTACGAGCAGTACTTC.

The rearrangement links TRBV29-1 to TRBJ1-1; no reliable D call. Germline V gene sequence: CDR1 SQVTM, CDR2 ANQGSEA. The length of the CDR3 is 13 residues. Trimming cost V 4 bases and J 4 bases, with 13 bases left between them. The CDR3 DNA is TGCAGCGTTGTCGAGGTGTTGGGCACTGAAGCTTTCTTT. It is translated as CSVVEVLGTEAFF. Full variable domain (rest looked up from reference TRBV29-1 and TRBJ1-1): SAVISQKPSRDICQRGTSLTIQCQVDSQVTMMFWYRQQPGQSLTLIATANQGSEATYESGFVIDKFPISRPNLTFSTLTVSNMSPEDSSIYLCSVVEVLGTEAFFGQGTRLTVV.

DNA for the CDR3: TGTGCCAGCAGTGATACAAGGGGGCAGAGTTCACCCCTCCACTTT. Protein product: CASSDTRGQSSPLHF. The chain links TRBV2 to TRBJ1-6, with 7 bases matching TRBD1. The CDR3 is made up of 15 amino acids. The ends lost 3 bases at V and 9 bases at J; junction bases unmatched: 8. Germline CDR1 reads SNHLY; CDR2 reads FYNNEI.

The chain couples TRBV28 to TRBJ1-2; D gene ambiguous. The germline CDR1 and CDR2 sequences are MDHEN and SYDVKM. CDR3 length: 14 amino acids. V lost 2 bases and J 1 base, leaving 8 bases between the germline ends. For the CDR3, the DNA is TGTGCCAGCAGTTTAGGGAACTATAACTATGGCTACACCTTC. As protein: CASSLGNYNYGYTF.

The V gene is TRBV28, the J gene TRBJ2-1, with 11 bases identical to TRBD2. Germline assignment: CDR1 MDHEN and CDR2 SYDVKM. J lost 5 bases, V lost 3 bases, and 6 bases had no gene match. This CDR3 region has 16 residues. The CDR3 DNA is TGTGCCAGCAGTTTTGAGCTAGCGGGAGGCGACAATGAGCAGTTCTTC. This encodes CASSFELAGGDNEQFF.

The rearrangement links TRBV6-5 to TRBJ1-6; 9 nucleotides match TRBD1. V was pared by 4 bases and J by 10 bases, with 5 bases of the junction left unmatched. From germline, CDR1 is MNHEY and CDR2 SVGAGI. The CDR3 has 14 residues. This CDR3 is CASSSGTGPSPLHF. The CDR3, as DNA: TGTGCCAGCAGTTCCGGGACAGGGCCATCACCCCTCCACTTT.